These T cell receptor beta chains were read from a single sample in a study of blood T cell repertoires in COVID-19. The table came from immunoSEQ multiplex PCR; TCRdb's copy has only in-frame clones and leaves some out. Of approximately 200,000 clones in the sample, about 88% are singletons; the top ten hold under 2.5%. Sequenced sample: peripheral blood. The receptors originated from a man aged 40-49 years with active or convalescent COVID-19. The CDR3 runs from the conserved cysteine through the conserved F or W. D genes are given only for firm matches. The listing skips clone size in some rows; elsewhere it reads once, few, many or a size class.

-,TRBJ1-2,-,TRBV4-1,CASSQKQGATNYGYTF,TGCGCCAGCAGCCAGAAACAGGGAGCAACTAACTATGGCTACACCTTC
-,TRBJ1-1,-,TRBV7-3,CASSSQENTEAFF,TGTGCCAGCAGCTCCCAGGAGAACACTGAAGCTTTCTTT
-,TRBJ2-2,once,TRBV25-1,CASSDPSGTPNTGELFF,TGTGCCAGCAGTGACCCCTCCGGGACTCCGAACACCGGGGAGCTGTTTTTT
-,TRBJ1-6,-,TRBV27,CASTSGGRPLHF,TGTGCCAGCACTTCGGGAGGGAGGCCCCTCCACTTT
-,TRBJ2-7,-,TRBV11-2,CASSLGDSYEQYF,TGTGCCAGCAGCTTAGGAGACTCCTACGAGCAGTACTTC
TRBD1,TRBJ1-5,-,TRBV27,CASSFGGQWGPQHF,TGTGCCAGCAGTTTTGGGGGACAGTGGGGGCCCCAGCATTTT
TRBD1,TRBJ1-2,-,TRBV18,CASSPDRVGYTF,TGTGCCAGCTCACCAGACAGGGTCGGCTACACCTTC
-,TRBJ2-2,-,TRBV18,CASSPDGTRELFF,TGTGCCAGCTCACCAGATGGGACAAGGGAGCTGTTTTTT
-,TRBJ2-6,once,TRBV9,CASSVALFSGYGANVLTF,TGTGCCAGCAGCGTAGCTTTGTTCTCCGGTTACGGGGCCAACGTCCTGACTTTC
-,TRBJ2-4,-,TRBV28,CASSFVTGAKNIQYF,TGTGCCAGCAGTTTCGTGACCGGGGCCAAAAACATTCAGTACTTC
TRBD1,TRBJ2-1,-,TRBV10-3,CATFREERGLVDEQFF,TGTGCCACCTTCCGAGAGGAGAGGGGGCTGGTGGATGAGCAGTTCTTC
TRBD1,TRBJ2-5,-,TRBV5-8,CASSRGQGFGRRQETQYF,TGTGCCAGCAGCAGGGGGCAGGGTTTTGGGAGACGCCAAGAGACCCAGTACTTC
TRBD2,TRBJ2-1,few,TRBV6-4,CASSDLAGGDNEQFF,TGTGCCAGCAGTGACCTGGCGGGGGGTGACAATGAGCAGTTCTTC
-,TRBJ1-1,-,TRBV5-1,CASSTGQRGTEAFF,TGCGCCAGCAGCACTGGACAGAGGGGAACTGAAGCTTTCTTT
-,TRBJ2-3,-,TRBV19,CASSSGARTDTQYF,TGTGCCAGTTCCTCAGGGGCCCGCACAGATACGCAGTATTTT
-,TRBJ1-6,-,TRBV6-4,CASSGRGESPLHF,TGTGCCAGCAGTGGGAGGGGAGAGTCACCCCTCCACTTT
TRBD2,TRBJ2-2,-,TRBV7-2,CASSLAIGLAVGELFF,TGTGCCAGCAGCTTAGCTATTGGACTAGCGGTCGGGGAGCTGTTTTTT
TRBD1,TRBJ1-1,-,TRBV2,CASSRDRATTEAFF,TGTGCCAGCAGTAGGGACAGGGCCACGACTGAAGCTTTCTTT
-,TRBJ2-7,-,TRBV12-3/TRBV12-4,CASSFTRVNEQYF,TGTGCCAGCAGTTTTACCAGGGTCAACGAGCAGTACTTC
TRBD1,TRBJ2-2,-,TRBV4-1,CASSRPPGQGSGELFF,TGCGCCAGCAGCCGCCCGCCTGGACAGGGTTCCGGGGAGCTGTTTTTT
-,TRBJ2-7,once,TRBV7-9,CASSFSTTAHEQYF,TGTGCCAGCAGCTTTTCGACTACGGCACACGAGCAGTACTTC
TRBD1,TRBJ1-3,-,TRBV7-9,CASSLFTGAGNTIYF,TGTGCCAGCAGCTTGTTTACAGGGGCTGGAAACACCATATATTTT
-,TRBJ1-1,few,TRBV7-9,CASSVDRSEAFF,TGTGCCAGCAGCGTAGACAGGTCGGAAGCTTTCTTT
-,TRBJ1-5,-,TRBV27,CASSLYRLSNQPQHF,TGTGCCAGCAGTTTATACAGGTTGAGCAATCAGCCCCAGCATTTT
-,TRBJ1-1,-,TRBV1,CTSSHGNRGGSAEAFF,TGCACCAGCAGCCACGGCAACCGGGGTGGTAGCGCTGAAGCTTTCTTT
TRBD1,TRBJ2-1,-,TRBV19,CASSNVGGNSYNEQFF,TGTGCCAGTAGTAACGTAGGGGGCAACTCCTACAATGAGCAGTTCTTC
TRBD1,TRBJ1-2,few,TRBV15,CATSSPLRTGGNPYGYTF,TGTGCCACCAGCAGTCCCCTTCGGACAGGGGGGAACCCCTATGGCTACACCTTC
TRBD1,TRBJ1-5,once,TRBV27,CASSLRQGFYSNQPQHF,TGTGCCAGCAGTCTCCGACAGGGTTTCTACAGCAATCAGCCCCAGCATTTT
TRBD2,TRBJ2-7,-,TRBV10-2,CASRATSGGVHYEQYF,TGCGCCAGCAGAGCCACTAGCGGGGGGGTTCACTACGAGCAGTACTTC
-,TRBJ2-1,-,TRBV18,CASRPRTKTYNEQFF,TGTGCCAGCCGACCACGGACTAAGACCTACAATGAGCAGTTCTTC
TRBD2,TRBJ2-7,-,TRBV9,CASSVAAGAYEQYF,TGTGCCAGCAGCGTAGCTGCGGGGGCCTACGAGCAGTACTTC
TRBD1,TRBJ1-2,-,TRBV2,CASSLIGQAGGYTF,TGTGCCAGCAGCCTTATTGGACAGGCTGGGGGCTACACCTTC
TRBD1,TRBJ2-3,-,TRBV6-1,CASSERGRGRGTQYF,TGTGCCAGCAGTGAAAGGGGCAGGGGGCGGGGTACGCAGTATTTT
TRBD1,TRBJ1-1,-,TRBV19,CASSLGQMNTEAFF,TGTGCCAGTAGTTTGGGACAGATGAACACTGAAGCTTTCTTT
TRBD1,TRBJ1-5,-,TRBV30,CAWSVIDRAGQPQHF,TGTGCCTGGAGTGTCATAGACAGGGCGGGACAGCCCCAGCATTTT
TRBD1,TRBJ1-1,-,TRBV4-1,CASSPTGALPLAFF,TGCGCCAGCAGCCCGACAGGGGCCCTTCCCCTAGCTTTCTTT
-,TRBJ2-1,-,TRBV6-4,CASSFLGAGDEQFF,TGTGCCAGCAGTTTTCTGGGGGCAGGCGATGAGCAGTTCTTC
TRBD1,TRBJ1-3,-,TRBV28,CASSSASPGGRHSGNTIYF,TGTGCCAGCAGTTCCGCGAGCCCAGGGGGCCGGCACTCTGGAAACACCATATATTTT
-,TRBJ1-6,-,TRBV5-1,CASSLQGSDSPLHF,TGCGCCAGCAGCTTACAGGGATCTGACTCACCCCTCCACTTT